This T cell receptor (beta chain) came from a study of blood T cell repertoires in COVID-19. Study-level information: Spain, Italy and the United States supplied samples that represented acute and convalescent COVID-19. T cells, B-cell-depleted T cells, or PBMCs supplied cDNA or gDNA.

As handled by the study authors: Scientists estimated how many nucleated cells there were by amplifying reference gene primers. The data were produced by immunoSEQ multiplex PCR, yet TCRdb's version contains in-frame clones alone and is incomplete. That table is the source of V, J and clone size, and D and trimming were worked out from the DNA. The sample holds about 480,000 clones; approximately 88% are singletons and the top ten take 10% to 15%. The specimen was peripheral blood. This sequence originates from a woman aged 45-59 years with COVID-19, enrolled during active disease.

The CDR3 sequence: CASSLAGLAIADTQYF. The DNA of the CDR3 is TGTGCCAGCAGCTTAGCCGGGCTAGCGATAGCAGATACGCAGTATTTT. The chain has TRBV7-6 and TRBJ2-3, with TRBD2 as a possible D gene (6 bases). CDR1 and CDR2 from the germline V gene are SGHVS and FNYEAQ. V shed 0 bases and J shed 4 bases, with 14 bases lying between them. CDR3 length equals 16 residues. Using reference TRBV7-6 and TRBJ2-3 for the parts outside the CDR3, the full variable domain is GAGVSQSPRYKVTKRGQDVALRCDPISGHVSLYWYRQALGQGPEFLTYFNYEAQQDKSGLPNDRFSAERPEGSISTLTIQRTEQRDSAMYRCASSLAGLAIADTQYFGPGTRLTVL.